This TCR beta chain came from a study of technical replicates of blood from a few donors (dated by TCRdb to 2017 to 2019). According to the germline V gene (reference sequence), CDR1 reads GTSNPN and CDR2 reads SVGIG. V drops 0 bases and J drops 12 bases, leaving 12 bases in between. The cysteine opens and the phenylalanine closes a CDR3 of 11 amino acids. Only CDR3 DNA remains: 33 bases, in frame from the first base. Libraries were prepared through the immunoSEQ multiplex PCR assay. TCRdb provides this immuneACCESS table in a form limited to in-frame rearrangements. Some clones are lacking; in checked studies, under half of them reflect an unresolved V gene, and why the rest are absent is not known. This sample lists around 80,000 clones; about 96% were detected once. 0.31% of the sample goes to the ten largest clones. Turning to this clone: The antigen it binds to is not known. No per-base quality is available; no much larger clone lies one base away.

This TCR derives from a human donor in good health. The sequence links TRBV30 to TRBJ2-7; possibly the D gene is TRBD1, per 5 matching bases. The sequencing input was T cells isolated from PBMCs. The bases read TGTGCCTGGAGTGTAGGACAAAATCTGTACTTC. It codes for CAWSVGQNLYF.